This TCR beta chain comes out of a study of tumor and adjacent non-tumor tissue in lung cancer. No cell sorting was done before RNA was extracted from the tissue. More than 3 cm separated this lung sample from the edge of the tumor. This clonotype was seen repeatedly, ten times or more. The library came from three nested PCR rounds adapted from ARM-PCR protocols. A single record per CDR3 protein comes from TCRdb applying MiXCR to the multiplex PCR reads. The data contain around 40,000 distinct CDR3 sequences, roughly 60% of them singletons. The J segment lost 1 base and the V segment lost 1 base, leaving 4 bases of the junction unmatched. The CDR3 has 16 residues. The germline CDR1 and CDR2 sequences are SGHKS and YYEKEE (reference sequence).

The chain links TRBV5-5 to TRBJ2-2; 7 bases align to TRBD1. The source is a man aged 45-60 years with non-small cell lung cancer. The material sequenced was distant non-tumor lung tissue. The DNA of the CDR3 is TGTGCCAGCAGCTTGTATGGGACAGTGAACACCGGGGAGCTGTTTTTT. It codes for CASSLYGTVNTGELFF.